This entry describes one T cell receptor (beta chain). Assay used: immunoSEQ multiplex PCR; TCRdb lists only in-frame clones, some missing. The sample includes some 90,000 clones, roughly 89% of them seen just once. CDR1 MDHEN and CDR2 SYDVKM come from the germline V gene. Trimming removed 2 bases from V and 8 bases from J, with 16 bases in between. The CDR3 has 15 amino acids. This entry belongs to a study of blood T cell repertoires in COVID-19. Study at large: The analysed material was cDNA or gDNA that came from T cells, B-cell-depleted T cells, or PBMCs.

The chain combines TRBV28 with TRBJ1-5; D is undetermined. The source material was peripheral blood. This TCR was recovered from a woman older than 75 with active or convalescent COVID-19. Here the CDR3 reads CASSLAAAVVEPQHF. Written as DNA, the CDR3 is TGTGCCAGCAGTTTAGCTGCGGCGGTCGTGGAGCCCCAGCATTTT.